This TCR beta chain was recorded in a study of cytomegalovirus exposure and HLA in healthy donors. CDR1 is SGHTS and CDR2 is YDEGEE in the germline V gene. The CDR3 covers 16 residues. V shed 2 bases and J 5 bases; nucleotides not matched to a gene: 12. This clone was detected only a few times. The antigen is undetermined. Regarding the study as a whole: What was likely a sequencing artifact was a cluster of highly shared sequence variants.

PCR employed 60 Vbeta and 13 Jbeta primers. Repertoires were generated with immunoSEQ multiplex PCR, while TCRdb's copy carries only in-frame clones and drops some. In the table there are about 130,000 clones, over 50% of which are singletons. At sampling all donors were nominally healthy, likely with unrecorded immune exposures. Sequencing was performed on PBMCs. The source is a human donor in good health. The rearrangement uses TRBV5-8 and TRBJ1-2; 7 bases match TRBD1. DNA for the CDR3: TGTGCCAGCAGCTTTCGACAGGGTTCTCTTCTATATGGCTACACCTTC. Amino acid sequence: CASSFRQGSLLYGYTF. Complete variable domain (other parts from reference TRBV5-8 and TRBJ1-2): EAGVTQSPTHLIKTRGQQATLRCSPISGHTSVYWYQQALGLGLQFLLWYDEGEERNRGNFPPRFSGRQFPNYSSELNVNALELEDSALYLCASSFRQGSLLYGYTFGSGTRLTVV.